Below, 9 T cell receptor beta chains from the same sample are listed, as sequenced in a study of vaccination effects on CD4 cells after COVID-19 (dated by TCRdb to between 2021 and 2024). What these receptors recognize is not known. After around eleven days of culture, CD4+ T cells were isolated with the EasySep CD4+ T cell isolation kit. Participants received two doses of either the BNT162b2 or the mRNA-1273 mRNA SARS-CoV-2 vaccine. The receptor library was made with the immunoSEQ multiplex PCR assay. TCRdb mirrors the immuneACCESS table, restricted to in-frame sequences. Some clones are absent from its copies; in checked studies, under half trace to an unresolved V gene, and the reason for the others is unknown. The sample records approximately 74,000 clones, roughly 73% of which are singletons. Jointly, the top ten make up about 2% of the sample. The sample consisted of CD4+ T cells from PBMCs cultured without peptide, taken after COVID-19 vaccination. Receptor source: a human donor who received a COVID-19 vaccine.

The chain links TRBV19 to TRBJ1-5, with a weak D call TRBD1 (5 bases). The CDR3 is 13 residues long. Germline V lookup: CDR1 LNHDA, CDR2 SQIVND (reference sequence). Trimming shortened V by 10 bases and J by 6 bases, and 16 bases separated the two germline ends. The CDR3 DNA follows: TGTGCCACAACCGGGACCGACGGTCAGCCCCAGCATTTT. Its protein product is CATTGTDGQPQHF. Combining the CDR3 with reference TRBV19 and TRBJ1-5 gives the whole variable domain DGGITQSPKYLFRKEGQNVTLSCEQNLNHDAMYWYRQDPGQGLRLIYYSQIVNDFQKGDIAEGYSVSREKKESFPLTVTSAQKNPTAFYLCATTGTDGQPQHFGDGTRLSIL.

This clone showed up just once. The rearrangement joins TRBV6-5 to TRBJ1-2, with D perhaps TRBD1 (5 bases). Germline values: CDR1 MNHEY, CDR2 SVGAGI. The CDR3 length is 12 residues. The V end was cut by 6 bases, the J end by 8 bases, with 13 bases between. CDR3 nucleotides: TGTGCCAGCAGGGACACTTATGAGGGCTACACCTTC. Amino acids: CASRDTYEGYTF.

This clone has only a few counts. The V call is TRBV19, the J call TRBJ2-3, with 7 bases lining up with TRBD1. The V segment lost 4 bases and the J segment 0 bases; nucleotides outside the gene matches: 4. The CDR3 totals 15 residues. CDR1 is LNHDA and CDR2 is SQIVND in the germline V gene (reference sequence). In DNA, the CDR3 is TGTGCCAGTAGTAACCGGGACAGTAGCACAGATACGCAGTATTTT. It specifies CASSNRDSSTDTQYF.

CDR3 amino acids: CATSGDRSANTGELFF. In nucleotides, the CDR3 is TGTGCCACCAGTGGCGACAGGAGCGCGAACACCGGGGAGCTGTTTTTT. The rearrangement joins TRBV24-1 to TRBJ2-2; weak D call: TRBD1 (6 bases). V dropped 5 bases and J dropped 0 bases, with 12 bases sitting between them. CDR3 size: 16 residues. Germline lookup yields CDR1 KGHDR and CDR2 SFDVKD.

The chain joins TRBV6-5 to TRBJ1-6; 7 bases align to TRBD1. The V gene end was trimmed by 6 bases and the J gene end by 13 bases; junction bases not matched to a gene: 9. Germline V gives CDR1 MNHEY, CDR2 SVGAGI. CDR3 length equals 13 residues. CDR3 DNA sequence: TGTGCCAGCAGACGGGACAGCGTTACGCCCCTCCACTTT. Its translation: CASRRDSVTPLHF.

This rearrangement joins TRBV2 to TRBJ1-6; TRBD1 is a possible D gene (5 bases). CDR3 length: 16 residues. V was pared by 5 bases and J by 10 bases, with 21 bases between. CDR1 SNHLY and CDR2 FYNNEI come from the germline V gene. The CDR3 region has the DNA TGTGCCAGCAGTCCCTCCGGGACGGCCTCCGGGTCACCCCTCCACTTT. It is translated as CASSPSGTASGSPLHF.

The chain uses TRBV15 and TRBJ2-3; 9 bases are a match to TRBD1. CDR3 length: 19 residues. Germline V gene lookup returns CDR1 LNHNV and CDR2 YYDKDF (reference sequence). V lost 0 bases and J lost 4; bases outside the gene matches: 14. The CDR3 loop is CATSRDRRAGTGMSDTQYF. The CDR3 DNA sequence: TGTGCCACCAGCAGAGATCGGCGAGCCGGGACAGGGATGTCAGATACGCAGTATTTT.

The chain links TRBV3-1 (or the pseudogene TRBV3-2) to TRBJ1-2; D not certain. The CDR3 loop spans 13 amino acids. V dropped 1 base and J dropped 3 bases, with 6 bases sitting between them. Germline CDR1 and CDR2: LGHDT and YNNKEL (reference sequence). The CDR3 reads CASSQGQYYGYTF. CDR3 DNA: TGTGCCAGCAGCCAAGGGCAGTACTATGGCTACACCTTC.

CDR3 bases: TGTGCCAGCAGAGGACAGGCCGGGGGAGAGACCCAGTACTTC. This sequence encodes CASRGQAGGETQYF. This chain links TRBV6-5 with TRBJ2-5; the D gene is possibly TRBD1 (7 bases). The ends were cut back, 6 bases at V and 4 bases at J, with 15 bases in the middle. The CDR3 length is 14 residues. Germline V gene lookup returns CDR1 MNHEY and CDR2 SVGAGI.